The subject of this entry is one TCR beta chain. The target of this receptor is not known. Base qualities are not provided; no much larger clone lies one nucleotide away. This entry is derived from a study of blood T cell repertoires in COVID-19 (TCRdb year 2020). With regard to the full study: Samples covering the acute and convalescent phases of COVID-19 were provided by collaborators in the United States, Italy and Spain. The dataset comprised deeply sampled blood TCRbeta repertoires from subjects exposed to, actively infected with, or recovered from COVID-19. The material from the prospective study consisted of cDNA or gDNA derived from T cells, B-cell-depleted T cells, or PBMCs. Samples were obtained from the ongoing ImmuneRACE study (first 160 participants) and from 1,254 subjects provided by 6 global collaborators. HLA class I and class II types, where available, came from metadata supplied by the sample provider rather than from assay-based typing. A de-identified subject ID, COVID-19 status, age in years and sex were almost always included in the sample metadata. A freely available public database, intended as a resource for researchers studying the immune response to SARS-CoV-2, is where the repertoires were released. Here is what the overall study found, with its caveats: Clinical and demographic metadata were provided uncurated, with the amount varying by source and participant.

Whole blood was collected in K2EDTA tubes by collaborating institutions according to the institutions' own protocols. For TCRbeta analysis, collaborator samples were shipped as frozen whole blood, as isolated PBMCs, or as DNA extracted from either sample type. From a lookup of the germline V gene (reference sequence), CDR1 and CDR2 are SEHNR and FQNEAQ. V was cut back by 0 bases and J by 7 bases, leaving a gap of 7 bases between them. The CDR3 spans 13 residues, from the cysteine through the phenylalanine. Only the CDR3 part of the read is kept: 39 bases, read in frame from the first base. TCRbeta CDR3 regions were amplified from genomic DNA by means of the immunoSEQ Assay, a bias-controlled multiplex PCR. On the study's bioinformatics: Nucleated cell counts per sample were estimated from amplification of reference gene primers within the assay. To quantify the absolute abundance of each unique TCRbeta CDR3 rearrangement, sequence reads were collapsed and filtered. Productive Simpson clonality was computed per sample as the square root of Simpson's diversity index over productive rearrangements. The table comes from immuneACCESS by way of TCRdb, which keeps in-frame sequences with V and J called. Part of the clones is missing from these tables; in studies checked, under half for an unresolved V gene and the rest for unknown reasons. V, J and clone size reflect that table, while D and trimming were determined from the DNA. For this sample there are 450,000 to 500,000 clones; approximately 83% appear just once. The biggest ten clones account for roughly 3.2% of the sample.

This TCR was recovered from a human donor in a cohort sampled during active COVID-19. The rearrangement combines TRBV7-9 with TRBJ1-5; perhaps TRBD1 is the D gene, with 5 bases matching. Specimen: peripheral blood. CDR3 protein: CASSLARGQPQHF. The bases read TGTGCCAGCAGCTTAGCACGGGGGCAGCCCCAGCATTTT.